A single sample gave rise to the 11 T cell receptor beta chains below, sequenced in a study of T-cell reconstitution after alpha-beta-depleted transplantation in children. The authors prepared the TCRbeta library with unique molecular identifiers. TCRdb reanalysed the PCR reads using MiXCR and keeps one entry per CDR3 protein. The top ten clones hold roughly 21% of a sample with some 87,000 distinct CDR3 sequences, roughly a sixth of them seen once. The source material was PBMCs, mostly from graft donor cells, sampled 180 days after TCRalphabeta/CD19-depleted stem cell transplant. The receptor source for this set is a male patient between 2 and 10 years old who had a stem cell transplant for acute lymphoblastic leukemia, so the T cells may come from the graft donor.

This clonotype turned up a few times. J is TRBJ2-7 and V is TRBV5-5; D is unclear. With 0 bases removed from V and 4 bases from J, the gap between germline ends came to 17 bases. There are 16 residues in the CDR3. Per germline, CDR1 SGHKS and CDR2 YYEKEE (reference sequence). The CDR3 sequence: CASSLAPAPKIYEQYF. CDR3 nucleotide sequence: TGTGCCAGCAGCTTGGCTCCGGCGCCCAAAATTTACGAGCAGTACTTC.

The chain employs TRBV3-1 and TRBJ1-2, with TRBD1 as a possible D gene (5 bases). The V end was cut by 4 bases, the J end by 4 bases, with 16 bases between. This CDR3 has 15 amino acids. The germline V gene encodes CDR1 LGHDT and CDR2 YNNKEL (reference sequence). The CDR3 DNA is TGTGCCAGCAGCCGACCGACAGCGGAGCGCTATGGCTACACCTTC. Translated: CASSRPTAERYGYTF.

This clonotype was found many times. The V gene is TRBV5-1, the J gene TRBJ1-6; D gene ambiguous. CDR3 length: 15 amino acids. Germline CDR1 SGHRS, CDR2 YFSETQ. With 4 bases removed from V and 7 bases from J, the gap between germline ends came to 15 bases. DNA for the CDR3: TGCGCCAGCAGCATCGTTGCAGGAGGCAATTCACCCCTCCACTTT. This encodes CASSIVAGGNSPLHF.

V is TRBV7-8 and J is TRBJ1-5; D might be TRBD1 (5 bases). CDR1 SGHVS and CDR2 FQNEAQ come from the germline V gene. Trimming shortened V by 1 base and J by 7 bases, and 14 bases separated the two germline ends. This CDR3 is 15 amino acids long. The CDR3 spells CASSLVSGTWQPQHF. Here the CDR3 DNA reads TGTGCCAGCAGCTTAGTCTCAGGGACGTGGCAGCCCCAGCATTTT.

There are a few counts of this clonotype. DNA for the CDR3: TGTGCCAGCAGAGCCGGGAGGCGACAGGGGAATGAAAAACTGTTTTTT. Translation gives CASRAGRRQGNEKLFF. This rearrangement joins TRBV7-9 to TRBJ1-4; 8 bases match TRBD1. V dropped 6 bases and J dropped 5; count of bases not matched to a gene: 11. CDR3 length: 16 residues. CDR1 is SEHNR, CDR2 FQNEAQ, per germline (reference sequence).

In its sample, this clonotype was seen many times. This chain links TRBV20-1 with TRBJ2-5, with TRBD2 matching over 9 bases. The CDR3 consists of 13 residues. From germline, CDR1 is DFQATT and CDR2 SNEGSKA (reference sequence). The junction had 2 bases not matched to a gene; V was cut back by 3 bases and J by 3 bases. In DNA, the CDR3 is TGCAGTGCTAGCCTAGCGGGGAAAGAGACCCAGTACTTC. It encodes CSASLAGKETQYF.

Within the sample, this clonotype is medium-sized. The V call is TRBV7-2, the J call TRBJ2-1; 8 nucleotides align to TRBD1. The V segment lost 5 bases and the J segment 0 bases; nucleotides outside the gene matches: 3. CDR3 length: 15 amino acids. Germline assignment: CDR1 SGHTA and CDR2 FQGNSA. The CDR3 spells CASSIGQGSYNEQFF. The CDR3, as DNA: TGTGCCAGCAGCATCGGACAGGGCTCCTACAATGAGCAGTTCTTC. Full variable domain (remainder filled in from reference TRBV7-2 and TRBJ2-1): GAGVSQSPSNKVTEKGKDVELRCDPISGHTALYWYRQSLGQGLEFLIYFQGNSAPDKSGLPSDRFSAERTGGSVSTLTIQRTQQEDSAVYLCASSIGQGSYNEQFFGPGTRLTVL.

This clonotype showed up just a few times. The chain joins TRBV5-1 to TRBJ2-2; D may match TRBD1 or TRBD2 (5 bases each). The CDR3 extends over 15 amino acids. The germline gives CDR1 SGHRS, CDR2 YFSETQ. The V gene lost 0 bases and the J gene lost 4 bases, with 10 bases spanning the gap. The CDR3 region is CASSLVSGTTGELFF. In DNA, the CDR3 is TGCGCCAGCAGCTTGGTTTCCGGGACCACCGGGGAGCTGTTTTTT.

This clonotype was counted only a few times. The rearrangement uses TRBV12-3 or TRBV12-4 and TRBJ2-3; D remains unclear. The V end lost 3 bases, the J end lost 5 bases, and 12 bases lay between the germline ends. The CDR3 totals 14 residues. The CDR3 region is CASSFHGPRDTQYF. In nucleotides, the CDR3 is TGTGCCAGCAGTTTCCACGGCCCGCGAGATACGCAGTATTTT.

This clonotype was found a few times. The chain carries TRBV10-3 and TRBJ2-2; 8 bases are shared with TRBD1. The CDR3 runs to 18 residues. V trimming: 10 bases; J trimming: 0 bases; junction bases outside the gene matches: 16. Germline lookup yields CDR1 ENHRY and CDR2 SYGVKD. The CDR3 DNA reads TGTGCCACCCCTCCGGACAGGGCCCCCGGAGCGAACACCGGGGAGCTGTTTTTT. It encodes CATPPDRAPGANTGELFF.

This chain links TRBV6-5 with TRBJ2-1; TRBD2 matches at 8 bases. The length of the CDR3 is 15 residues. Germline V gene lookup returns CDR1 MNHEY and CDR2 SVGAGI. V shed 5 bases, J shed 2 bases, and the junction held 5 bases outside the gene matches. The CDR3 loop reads CASSGPGGPYNEQFF. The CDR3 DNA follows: TGTGCCAGCAGTGGACCGGGGGGGCCCTACAATGAGCAGTTCTTC.